The 32 T cell receptor beta chains presented below share a single source sample, sequenced in a study of neurological immune-mediated disorders. In TCRdb, the 5' RACE reads were re-called with MiXCR into one record per CDR3 protein. The table shows approximately 86,000 distinct CDR3 sequences, with 2.5% to 3% occurring only once. The sequencing sample was made of PBMCs. All receptors derive from a woman aged 25 to 39 with multiple sclerosis.

This clonotype was seen at least ten times. The chain has TRBV3-1 and TRBJ1-1; 12 positions match TRBD1. The junction had 5 bases not matched to a gene; V was cut back by 2 bases and J by 7 bases. Germline V lookup: CDR1 LGHDT, CDR2 YNNKEL (reference sequence). The CDR3 is made up of 15 amino acids. CDR3: CASSQRDRGPGEAFF. The CDR3 DNA sequence: TGTGCCAGCAGCCAACGGGACAGGGGGCCCGGTGAAGCTTTCTTT.

This clonotype was observed at least ten times. V usage is TRBV4-3 and J usage is TRBJ2-5; 14 bases are a match to TRBD2. Germline lookup yields CDR1 LGHNA and CDR2 YSLEER. The CDR3 is 18 amino acids. The ends lost 5 bases at V and 5 bases at J; junction bases unmatched: 13. CDR3 in amino acids: CASSYGLAGGRILETQYF. CDR3 in DNA: TGCGCCAGCAGCTACGGACTAGCGGGAGGTCGGATTCTTGAGACCCAGTACTTC.

This clonotype was recorded many times. The rearrangement links TRBV20-1 to TRBJ2-7, with D perhaps TRBD2 (5 bases). Germline CDR1 and CDR2: DFQATT and SNEGSKA (reference sequence). This CDR3 is 13 amino acids long. Between the trimmed V and J ends, which lost 7 bases and 7 bases, there was a span of 20 bases. In DNA form, the CDR3 reads TGCAGTGTCACAGCCCCGGGGATGGGGGAGCAGTACTTC. The encoded protein is CSVTAPGMGEQYF.

In this sample, this clonotype turned up many times. The gene calls are TRBV15 and TRBJ1-5; D is unresolved. The V end was cut by 5 bases, the J end by 1 base, with 9 bases between. The CDR3 consists of 14 residues. Looked up from germline, CDR1 is LNHNV and CDR2 is YYDKDF (reference sequence). CDR3 in amino acids: CATSSRESNQPQHF. The DNA of the CDR3 is TGTGCCACCAGCTCTAGGGAGAGCAATCAGCCCCAGCATTTT.

This clonotype occurred many times. The rearrangement links TRBV20-1 to TRBJ1-4; D perhaps matches TRBD1 (5 bases). V was clipped by 6 bases and J by 5 bases, with 10 bases between them. CDR1 is DFQATT and CDR2 is SNEGSKA in the germline V gene (reference sequence). The CDR3 loop spans 12 amino acids. The CDR3 spells CSAIQDNEKLFF. In DNA, the CDR3 is TGCAGTGCCATACAGGACAATGAAAAACTGTTTTTT.

This clonotype was seen repeatedly, ten times or more. The CDR3: CASSLESGSYNEQFF. Written as DNA, the CDR3 is TGTGCCAGCAGCTTAGAGTCGGGGAGTTACAATGAGCAGTTCTTC. The rearrangement links TRBV7-2 to TRBJ2-1; D might be TRBD2 (5 bases). The CDR3 is made up of 15 amino acids. The germline V gene encodes CDR1 SGHTA and CDR2 FQGNSA. The germline V and J ends were trimmed by 1 base and 4 bases, with 11 bases remaining between them.

This clonotype was recorded many times. The gene calls are TRBV20-1 and TRBJ1-1; D is unclear. V lost 6 bases and J 6 bases, leaving 11 bases between the germline ends. Germline V lookup: CDR1 DFQATT, CDR2 SNEGSKA (reference sequence). The CDR3 has 11 residues. The CDR3 here is CSAPGVAEAFF. The CDR3 bases are TGCAGTGCCCCCGGGGTAGCTGAAGCTTTCTTT.

This clonotype was observed at least ten times. This chain links TRBV7-9 with TRBJ2-7; D may be TRBD1 (5 bases). V was pared by 5 bases and J by 3 bases, with 11 bases between. CDR1 is SEHNR and CDR2 is FQNEAQ in the germline V gene (reference sequence). This CDR3 is built from 13 residues. The CDR3 coding sequence is TGTGCCAGCAGCGCAAGGGGTGACTACGAGCAGTACTTC. As protein: CASSARGDYEQYF.

The table lists this clonotype with many counts. V is TRBV6-5 and J is TRBJ1-1; D is uncertain. V lost 6 bases, J lost 5 bases, and 13 bases lay in between. This CDR3 is 13 amino acids long. CDR1 is MNHEY, CDR2 SVGAGI, per germline. In DNA form, the CDR3 reads TGTGCCAGCAGAGATTTAATAGGGACTGAAGCTTTCTTT. Translating gives CASRDLIGTEAFF.

There are many counts of this clonotype. The chain combines TRBV18 with TRBJ1-2; D is uncertain. The CDR3 is 14 residues long. The germline gives CDR1 KGHSH, CDR2 LQKENI. Trimming shortened V by 2 bases and J by 5 bases, and 12 bases separated the two germline ends. The CDR3 is CASSPGEMGYGYTF. DNA for the CDR3: TGTGCCAGCTCACCAGGGGAGATGGGGTATGGCTACACCTTC.

This clonotype has at least ten counts. In DNA form, the CDR3 reads TGTGCCAGCAGCTTAGCCCCCTCCACAGGGGGCCGAGAGACCCAGTACTTC. It yields the protein CASSLAPSTGGRETQYF. The chain couples TRBV7-2 to TRBJ2-5, with 9 bases that match TRBD1. This CDR3 contains 17 residues. Germline CDR1 SGHTA, CDR2 FQGNSA. After removal of 0 bases from V and 4 bases from J, the junction contained 9 bases not matched to a gene. The whole variable domain, remainder taken from reference TRBV7-2 and TRBJ2-5, is GAGVSQSPSNKVTEKGKDVELRCDPISGHTALYWYRQSLGQGLEFLIYFQGNSAPDKSGLPSDRFSAERTGGSVSTLTIQRTQQEDSAVYLCASSLAPSTGGRETQYFGPGTRLLVL.

There are many counts of this clonotype. The genes are TRBV18 and TRBJ2-7; a possible D gene is TRBD1 (6 bases). V was shortened by 1 base and J by 4 bases, with 14 bases between the two germline ends. The germline V gene encodes CDR1 KGHSH and CDR2 LQKENI. This CDR3 comprises 15 residues. The CDR3 sequence: CASSPQRDNLYEQYF. The CDR3, as DNA: TGTGCCAGCTCACCACAACGGGACAACTTATACGAGCAGTACTTC.

This clonotype was counted ten times or more. The chain is built from TRBV19 and TRBJ2-5; D ambiguous. Between the trimmed V and J ends, which lost 4 bases and 5 bases, there was a span of 11 bases. CDR1 LNHDA and CDR2 SQIVND come from the germline V gene (reference sequence). CDR3 length: 13 residues. CDR3 sequence (DNA): TGTGCCAGTAGTACGCTTTATGGGGAGACCCAGTACTTC. As protein: CASSTLYGETQYF.

In its sample, this clonotype was seen many times. This chain connects TRBV7-3 to TRBJ1-2; 9 positions match TRBD1. The junction had 1 base not matched to a gene; V was cut back by 4 bases and J by 4 bases. This CDR3 has 13 amino acids. Per germline, CDR1 SGHTA and CDR2 FQGTGA. CDR3 in amino acids: CASSSTGGYGYTF. CDR3 DNA sequence: TGTGCCAGCAGCTCGACAGGGGGCTATGGCTACACCTTC.

At least ten counts were recorded for this clonotype. The CDR3 loop is CAMGTGPEETQYF. The CDR3, as DNA: TGTGCCATGGGGACAGGTCCGGAGGAGACCCAGTACTTC. The V and J genes are TRBV10-3 and TRBJ2-5; 8 bases align to TRBD1. The CDR3 consists of 13 residues. Germline CDR1 reads ENHRY; CDR2 reads SYGVKD. V shed 9 bases, J shed 5 bases, and the junction held 8 bases outside the gene matches.

At least ten counts were recorded for this clonotype. The chain joins TRBV5-1 to TRBJ1-1; D perhaps matches TRBD1 (5 bases). Germline CDR1 SGHRS, CDR2 YFSETQ. The CDR3 is made up of 14 amino acids. V shed 4 bases and J shed 2 bases, with 12 bases lying between them. CDR3 protein: CASSNPGTNTEAFF. CDR3 coding DNA: TGCGCCAGCAGCAATCCCGGGACTAACACTGAAGCTTTCTTT.

This clonotype was detected ten times or more. The V call is TRBV6-5, the J call TRBJ2-1; 10 bases fit TRBD1. This CDR3 is built from 14 residues. Germline assignment: CDR1 MNHEY and CDR2 SVGAGI. V lost 5 bases to trimming and J lost 9 bases; unmatched junction nucleotides: 7. This CDR3 is CASSPGQGLIEQFF. CDR3 in DNA: TGTGCCAGCAGTCCGGGACAGGGGTTGATTGAGCAGTTCTTC.

There are many counts of this clonotype. The junction shows a germline mismatch at one end, possibly a read error. V usage is TRBV20-1 and J usage is TRBJ1-6; TRBD1 matches 8 bases. Germline V lookup: CDR1 DFQATT, CDR2 SNEGSKA (reference sequence). This CDR3 region has 19 residues. CDR3 in amino acids: CSARDTGTGYGRGDSPLHF. The CDR3 bases are TGCAGTGCTAGAGACACCGGGACAGGATACGGGAGAGGTGATTCACCCCTACACTTT.

This clonotype was seen many times. In DNA form, the CDR3 reads TGTGCCAGCAGCTCCCGAACTAATCAGCCCCAGCATTTT. Amino acids: CASSSRTNQPQHF. J is TRBJ1-5 and V is TRBV7-9; D gene uncertain. The CDR3 length is 13 residues. The germline V gene has CDR1 SEHNR and CDR2 FQNEAQ (reference sequence). V was shortened by 4 bases and J by 4 bases, with 8 bases between the two germline ends.

This clonotype has at least ten counts. The chain is built from TRBV2 and TRBJ2-1; perhaps D is TRBD1 or TRBD2 (5 bases each). V dropped 4 bases and J dropped 13 bases, with 14 bases sitting between them. The CDR3 length is 12 residues. Germline loops: CDR1 SNHLY, CDR2 FYNNEI. The chain's CDR3 is CASSALRGDQFF. The CDR3 region has the DNA TGTGCCAGCAGTGCTTTAAGGGGAGATCAGTTCTTC. The entire variable domain, with the rest obtained from reference TRBV2 and TRBJ2-1, is as follows: EPEVTQTPSHQVTQMGQEVILRCVPISNHLYFYWYRQILGQKVEFLVSFYNNEISEKSEIFDDQFSVERPDGSNFTLKIRSTKLEDSAMYFCASSALRGDQFFGPGTRLTVL.

In this sample, this clonotype turned up many times. CDR3 loop: CASSFGPDRTGQTQHF. In DNA, the CDR3 is TGTGCCAGCAGCTTCGGCCCTGACAGGACCGGACAGACCCAGCATTTT. The rearrangement uses TRBV5-6 and TRBJ1-5; D may be TRBD1 (6 bases). This CDR3 comprises 16 residues. The V and J ends lost 2 bases and 11 bases respectively, with 23 bases between them. Germline V gene sequence: CDR1 SGHDT, CDR2 YYEEEE. Drawing the rest from reference TRBV5-6 and TRBJ1-5, the complete variable domain is DAGVTQSPTHLIKTRGQQVTLRCSPKSGHDTVSWYQQALGQGPQFIFQYYEEEERQRGNFPDRFSGHQFPNYSSELNVNALLLGDSALYLCASSFGPDRTGQTQHFGDGTRLSIL.

This clonotype was counted ten times or more. The V call is TRBV20-1, the J call TRBJ2-7; 9 bases fit TRBD1. The CDR3 covers 14 residues. Unmatched junction bases numbered 11, after V lost 6 bases and J lost 5 bases. Germline V CDR1 and CDR2: DFQATT, SNEGSKA (reference sequence). CDR3 sequence reads: CSAVPGTGIHEQYF. CDR3 DNA sequence: TGCAGTGCCGTGCCCGGGACAGGGATCCACGAGCAGTACTTC.

This clonotype was counted at least ten times. The V gene is TRBV6-5, the J gene TRBJ2-7; 9 positions agree with TRBD1. The junction had 7 bases not matched to a gene; V was cut back by 10 bases and J by 0 bases. This CDR3 contains 14 residues. Germline CDR1 and CDR2: MNHEY and SVGAGI. DNA of the CDR3: TGTGCCACGGGGGAGACAGGGGGCTCCTACGAGCAGTACTTC. Amino acids: CATGETGGSYEQYF.

This clonotype was detected ten times or more. The chain has TRBV7-2 and TRBJ2-2, with a weak D call TRBD2 (5 bases). The CDR3 runs 16 residues. Between the trimmed V and J ends, which lost 5 bases and 1 base, there was a span of 14 bases. Per germline, CDR1 SGHTA and CDR2 FQGNSA. CDR3 coding DNA: TGTGCCAGCAGCCTAGGGTCCCGGGGGAACACCGGGGAGCTGTTTTTT. This sequence encodes CASSLGSRGNTGELFF.

This clonotype was observed at least ten times. The chain uses TRBV28 and TRBJ2-2; TRBD1 might be the D (6 bases). Germline V gives CDR1 MDHEN, CDR2 SYDVKM. The CDR3 is 14 amino acids. The V end lost 9 bases, the J end lost 8 bases, and 19 bases lay between the germline ends. This CDR3 reads CASHRTAASGELFF. The CDR3 region has the DNA TGTGCCAGTCATCGGACAGCTGCGAGTGGGGAGCTGTTTTTT.

This clonotype was counted at least ten times. The chain recombines TRBV20-1 with TRBJ2-7; D tentatively fits TRBD1 or TRBD2 (5 bases each). This CDR3 has 13 amino acids. V was cut by 3 bases and J by 7 bases, with 16 bases left in between. The V gene's germline CDR1 is DFQATT and CDR2 SNEGSKA (reference sequence). The CDR3, as DNA: TGCAGTGCTAGCGAGGGGACCCTACGGGAGCAGTACTTC. It specifies CSASEGTLREQYF.

This clonotype was seen repeatedly, ten times or more. This rearrangement joins TRBV14 to TRBJ1-6; D is unclear. The CDR3 contains 13 residues. Trimming removed 2 bases at V and 7 bases at J, with 6 bases between. Germline loops: CDR1 SGHDN, CDR2 FVKESK. CDR3 region: CASSQLQNSPLHF. The DNA for the CDR3 is TGTGCCAGCAGCCAACTGCAAAATTCACCCCTCCACTTT.

At least ten counts were recorded for this clonotype. The rearrangement uses TRBV19 and TRBJ2-7, with 8 bases aligning to TRBD1. Per germline, CDR1 LNHDA and CDR2 SQIVND (reference sequence). The CDR3 contains 15 residues. V was pared by 7 bases and J by 0 bases, with 8 bases of the junction left unmatched. DNA for the CDR3: TGTGCCAGTAAAGTCGGGACAGGTCCCTCCTACGAGCAGTACTTC. Residues: CASKVGTGPSYEQYF.

This clonotype was recorded many times. This rearrangement joins TRBV4-3 to TRBJ1-2, with TRBD1 as a possible D gene (6 bases). With 0 bases removed from V and 4 bases from J, the gap between germline ends came to 12 bases. Germline CDR1 and CDR2: LGHNA and YSLEER. The CDR3 loop spans 15 amino acids. CDR3 in DNA: TGCGCCAGCAGCCAAGACTTTTTACAGGGCTATGGCTACACCTTC. As protein: CASSQDFLQGYGYTF.

This clonotype was found many times. The V and J genes are TRBV9 and TRBJ2-2; possibly TRBD1 for D (6 bases). CDR1 is SGDLS and CDR2 is YYNGEE in the germline V gene. V lost 2 bases, J lost 6 bases, and 14 bases lay in between. The CDR3 extends over 15 amino acids. The CDR3 sequence: CASSVASHRAGELFF. DNA for the CDR3: TGTGCCAGCAGCGTCGCTTCCCACAGGGCCGGGGAGCTGTTTTTT.

This clonotype was detected many times. This chain connects TRBV12-3 or TRBV12-4 to TRBJ2-5, with 11 bases lining up with TRBD2. Trimming at V came to 5 bases and at J to 4 bases, leaving 6 bases not matched to a gene. This CDR3 region has 15 residues. Written as DNA, the CDR3 is TGTGCCAGCAGTCTAACTAGCGGGAGTTCAGAGACCCAGTACTTC. Its translation is CASSLTSGSSETQYF.

This clonotype was counted ten times or more. V and J are TRBV20-1 and TRBJ2-5; TRBD2 matches 9 bases. The CDR3 has 15 residues. Losses at the gene ends were 6 bases for V and 0 bases for J; bases not matched to a gene: 8. Germline loops: CDR1 DFQATT, CDR2 SNEGSKA (reference sequence). CDR3 nucleotides: TGCAGTGCCCAGACTAGCGGAGTGTACCAAGAGACCCAGTACTTC. Translated: CSAQTSGVYQETQYF.